This T cell receptor beta chain came from a study of control samples from healthy donors and cancer patients (dated by TCRdb to the early 2020s). Library method: the immunoSEQ multiplex PCR assay. Imported from immuneACCESS, the table was reduced by TCRdb to in-frame sequences with V and J called. These copies leave out some clones; in studies compared against another copy, an unresolved V gene accounts for under half, and the cause of the remainder is not known. Counted in this sample were just over 150,000 clones; about 94% of them appeared once. The biggest ten clones account for around 8% of the sample. Notes on this clone: This receptor's antigen is unknown. Base qualities are missing; no much larger clone stands one base away. Other DNA sequences from this sample encode an identical CDR3 as well.

The CDR3 spans 15 residues, from the cysteine through the phenylalanine. Of the read, only the CDR3 DNA is kept; its 45 bases are in frame from base 1. CDR1 is given as SEHNR and CDR2 as FQNEAQ, both from the germline V gene (reference sequence). Trimming takes 5 bases from V and 0 bases from J, and the germline ends sit 11 bases apart. The sequencing sample was made of blood. The sequence links TRBV7-9 to TRBJ1-3; tentative D gene TRBD1, with 5 bases matching. This TCR came from a woman between 40 and 55 years old in good health. The nucleotides read TGTGCCAGCAGCCTAGGACAACGCTCTGGAAACACCATATATTTT. It specifies CASSLGQRSGNTIYF. Reference TRBV7-9 and TRBJ1-3 proteins supply the regions before and after the CDR3; the full variable domain is: DTGVSQNPRHKITKRGQNVTFRCDPISEHNRLYWYRQTLGQGPEFLTYFQNEAQLEKSRLLSDRFSAERPKGSFSTLEIQRTEQGDSAMYLCASSLGQRSGNTIYFGEGSWLTVV.